This TCR beta chain was recovered during a study of beta chain features in type 1 diabetes. Per germline, CDR1 SQVTM and CDR2 ANQGSEA. Trimming removed 8 bases from V and 7 bases from J; junction bases left unmatched: 11. This CDR3 is built from 13 residues. The sequenced template was cDNA made from the entire isolated RNA. Assay: immunoSEQ multiplex PCR; the TCRdb copy retains only in-frame clones and omits some. The sample lists roughly 500,000 clones, approximately 30% occurring once. This receptor was taken from a man aged 18 to 30 in good health. What was sequenced was naive CD4+ T cells from blood. This sequence joins TRBV29-1 and TRBJ1-5; 7 nucleotides match TRBD1. CDR3 amino acids: CSCREGAGQPQHF. CDR3 nucleotides: TGCAGCTGTCGGGAGGGGGCAGGGCAGCCCCAGCATTTT.